The 17 T cell receptor beta chains in this list originate from one sample, sequenced in a study of blood T cell repertoires in COVID-19. Sequenced by immunoSEQ multiplex PCR; TCRdb stores in-frame clones only, minus some. The sample has about 160,000 clones, roughly 84% seen once. Sequencing used peripheral blood. The receptors originated from a woman aged 60-70 years with COVID-19, enrolled during active disease.

This chain connects TRBV2 to TRBJ1-1; weak D call: TRBD1 (5 bases). Germline V lookup: CDR1 SNHLY, CDR2 FYNNEI. V dropped 7 bases and J dropped 5 bases, with 8 bases sitting between them. The CDR3 consists of 11 residues. The CDR3 bases are TGTGCCAGCAAGGGGATGACTGAAGCTTTCTTT. Translated: CASKGMTEAFF.

V usage is TRBV20-1 and J usage is TRBJ1-6; D gene uncertain. Germline CDR1 DFQATT, CDR2 SNEGSKA (reference sequence). Trimming pared 3 bases from V and 5 bases from J, leaving 8 bases between. This CDR3 region has 13 residues. In nucleotides, the CDR3 is TGCAGTGCTAGTAAGGGAGATAATTCACCCCTCCACTTT. Its translation is CSASKGDNSPLHF.

V gene TRBV29-1 combines with J gene TRBJ2-7, with TRBD2 matching over 8 bases. Germline CDR1 is SQVTM and CDR2 is ANQGSEA. The J segment lost 3 bases and the V segment lost 6 bases, leaving 10 bases of the junction unmatched. CDR3 size: 14 residues. The CDR3 DNA is TGCAGCGTGACCGGGACTAGAGAAGACTACGAGCAGTACTTC. It translates to CSVTGTREDYEQYF.

V usage is TRBV9 and J usage is TRBJ2-1, with D perhaps TRBD1 (7 bases). This CDR3 has 18 residues. The germline CDR1 and CDR2 sequences are SGDLS and YYNGEE. Trimming took off 0 bases at V and 4 bases at J, with 20 bases between the two ends. The CDR3 protein is CASSVDIRGSGGYNEQFF. In DNA, the CDR3 is TGTGCCAGCAGCGTAGATATTCGGGGATCAGGGGGGTACAATGAGCAGTTCTTC.

This rearrangement joins TRBV5-1 to TRBJ2-6; D gene ambiguous. This CDR3 is 15 amino acids long. Trimming took off 5 bases at V and 0 bases at J, with 9 bases between the two ends. Looked up from germline, CDR1 is SGHRS and CDR2 is YFSETQ. CDR3 nucleotides: TGCGCCAGCAGTAGTCAACTCTCTGGGGCCAACGTCCTGACTTTC. Its translation: CASSSQLSGANVLTF.

The V call is TRBV19, the J call TRBJ1-1; 7 nucleotides match TRBD1. V gave up 7 bases and J gave up 4 bases; unmatched junction bases: 18. CDR3 size: 17 residues. Germline values: CDR1 LNHDA, CDR2 SQIVND (reference sequence). The CDR3 protein is CASTPFPSRQGTTEAFF. Written as DNA, the CDR3 is TGTGCCAGTACTCCGTTCCCCTCACGACAGGGTACCACTGAAGCTTTCTTT.

The CDR3 loop is CASSYADGHQPQHF. CDR3 bases: TGTGCCAGCAGTTACGCCGATGGGCACCAGCCCCAGCATTTT. The V call is TRBV6-5, the J call TRBJ1-5; D call uncertain. The germline V and J ends were trimmed by 2 bases and 7 bases, with 12 bases remaining between them. Germline CDR1 and CDR2: MNHEY and SVGAGI. CDR3 size: 14 residues.

This clone showed up just once. CDR3 protein: CASSEPGGLSNQPQHF. The CDR3 DNA follows: TGTGCCAGCAGTGAACCCGGGGGATTAAGCAATCAGCCCCAGCATTTT. The rearrangement links TRBV6-1 to TRBJ1-5; D may be TRBD1 (5 bases). This CDR3 is built from 16 residues. Germline CDR1 and CDR2: MNHNS and SASEGT. Trimming cost V 2 bases and J 1 base, with 12 bases left between them.

The chain couples TRBV5-1 to TRBJ1-1; 7 nucleotides match TRBD1. Germline V gene data show CDR1 as SGHRS and CDR2 as YFSETQ. V shed 2 bases and J 5 bases; nucleotides not matched to a gene: 9. The length of the CDR3 is 15 residues. For the CDR3, the DNA is TGCGCCAGCAGCTTATCCTCAGGGGGACGGACTGAAGCTTTCTTT. Translation: CASSLSSGGRTEAFF.

At least ten counts were recorded for this clone. This chain links TRBV21-1 with TRBJ1-3. TRBV21-1 is termed a pseudogene. This CDR3 comprises 15 residues. CDR3 amino acids: CASSKVSVGGNTIYF. In DNA form, the CDR3 reads TGTGCCAGCAGCAAAGTAAGCGTCGGGGGAAACACCATATATTTT.

The V gene is TRBV18, the J gene TRBJ1-1; D is perhaps TRBD1 (6 bases). The V end lost 3 bases, the J end lost 5 bases, and 13 bases lay between the germline ends. CDR3 length: 14 amino acids. Germline CDR1 KGHSH, CDR2 LQKENI. CDR3 sequence: CASSPSRGGTEAFF. CDR3 coding DNA: TGTGCCAGCTCACCGTCGAGGGGGGGTACTGAAGCTTTCTTT. The full variable domain, its missing parts supplied by reference TRBV18 and TRBJ1-1, is NAGVMQNPRHLVRRRGQEARLRCSPMKGHSHVYWYRQLPEEGLKFMVYLQKENIIDESGMPKERFSAEFPKEGPSILRIQQVVRGDSAAYFCASSPSRGGTEAFFGQGTRLTVV.

The chain combines TRBV12-5 with TRBJ1-1; 11 bases fit TRBD1. This CDR3 contains 17 residues. Trimming at V came to 7 bases and at J to 0 bases, leaving 10 bases not matched to a gene. Germline-derived CDR1 and CDR2 are LGHNT and FRNRAP. In DNA, the CDR3 is TGTGCTAGTGACTCGGGACAGGGGGTTAATATGAACACTGAAGCTTTCTTT. Protein sequence: CASDSGQGVNMNTEAFF.

The DNA for the CDR3 is TGTGCCAGAAGCGCGGCCGGGACAAAAATACCTGATAGCAATCAGCCCCAGCATTTT. Translated, it gives CARSAAGTKIPDSNQPQHF. The chain carries TRBV5-3 and TRBJ1-5, with a possible D match to TRBD1 (6 bases). TRBV5-3 is noted as an ORF with a role that remains uncertain. The CDR3 consists of 19 residues. The germline V and J ends were trimmed by 4 bases and 0 bases, with 23 bases remaining between them.

The chain combines TRBV7-2 with TRBJ1-6; a possible D gene is TRBD1 (5 bases). V was shortened by 7 bases and J by 0 bases, with 19 bases between the two germline ends. The CDR3 totals 18 residues. Germline-derived CDR1 and CDR2 are SGHTA and FQGNSA. The CDR3 bases are TGTGCCAGCACTTTATGGCCCCGACAGAGCTCCTATAATTCACCCCTCCACTTT. Protein: CASTLWPRQSSYNSPLHF.

The CDR3 DNA reads as TGCGCCAGCAGCCAAGACGGGACAGGGAATCAGCCCCAGCATTTT. Translating it yields CASSQDGTGNQPQHF. The chain combines TRBV4-1 with TRBJ1-5; 9 bases are a match to TRBD1. After removal of 0 bases from V and 4 bases from J, the junction contained 1 base not matched to a gene. CDR3 length equals 15 residues. Per the germline V gene, CDR1 is MGHRA and CDR2 is YSYEKL.

This chain connects TRBV28 to TRBJ1-3, with TRBD1 identical over 7 bases. The V segment lost 6 bases and the J segment 2 bases; nucleotides outside the gene matches: 7. Per germline, CDR1 MDHEN and CDR2 SYDVKM. This CDR3 has 15 residues. CDR3 coding DNA: TGTGCCAGCAGCCCCCTCGGACAGGCTGGAAACACCATATATTTT. It yields the protein CASSPLGQAGNTIYF.

The chain uses TRBV19 and TRBJ1-2, with D tentatively TRBD1 (5 bases). Trimming cost V 2 bases and J 5 bases, with 12 bases left between them. Germline V CDR1 and CDR2: LNHDA, SQIVND (reference sequence). This CDR3 comprises 14 residues. The CDR3 here is CASSINRYSYGYTF. DNA for the CDR3: TGTGCCAGTAGTATAAACAGGTACTCTTATGGCTACACCTTC.